This T cell receptor beta chain is from a study of T cells in Graves' hyperthyroidism and ophthalmopathy. Study conclusions and caveats: Model-based prediction identified ophthalmopathy a median roughly 5.9 months prior to its onset.

Inclusion characteristics of ophthalmopathy patients comprised a Clinical Activity Score of at least 3, a NOSPECS grade of at least 4, and duration under 3 months. Germline CDR1 is MNHEY and CDR2 is SMNVEV (reference sequence). The CDR3 is 12 residues long. V was clipped by 5 bases and J by 4 bases, with 8 bases between them. This clonotype was detected many times. The target antigen is unknown. TCR beta CDR3 regions were amplified from RNA. RT-PCR in the first round (using the HTBI primer set) targeted the TCR CDR3. TCRdb reprocessed the multiplex PCR reads with MiXCR, giving one entry per CDR3 protein. Of 600,000 or so distinct CDR3 sequences listed, over 12% are singletons.

V gene TRBV27 combines with J gene TRBJ1-1; D not resolved. Sequencing was done on a sample of blood. This receptor was identified in a woman aged 18-29 years with Graves' ophthalmopathy. The CDR3 protein is CASSLAGTEAFF. The DNA for the CDR3 is TGTGCCAGCAGTCTTGCAGGCACTGAAGCTTTCTTT.